This TCR beta chain was recovered during a study of cytomegalovirus exposure and HLA in healthy donors. Study conclusions and caveats: The study listed roughly 160 cytomegalovirus-associated TCR beta chains.

The V gene's germline CDR1 is LNHDA and CDR2 SQIVND (reference sequence). The CDR3 consists of 16 residues. V was pared by 5 bases and J by 4 bases, with 7 bases of the junction left unmatched. As to this clone: Its antigen remains unknown.

Those who donated were healthy bone marrow donors. Donors had nominal health at sampling but likely had unrecorded immune exposures. Amplification used 60 Vbeta primers and 13 Jbeta primers. Profiled with immunoSEQ multiplex PCR; TCRdb holds only in-frame clones, not every one. Among more than 85,000 clones, about 69% were seen once, and the ten largest hold about 4.4%. This sequence was found in a human donor in good health. The chain links TRBV19 to TRBJ2-1, with TRBD2 matching over 11 bases. The specimen was PBMCs. The CDR3 is CASSHFWTSGYNEQFF. CDR3 in DNA: TGTGCCAGTAGTCACTTTTGGACTAGCGGGTACAATGAGCAGTTCTTC.